This T cell receptor beta chain was identified in a study of shared T cell receptors in the human thymus. Assay used: immunoSEQ multiplex PCR; TCRdb lists only in-frame clones, some missing. The sample holds about 660,000 clones, 70% to 90% seen once. J lost 2 bases, V lost 3 bases, and 9 bases had no gene match. This CDR3 comprises 15 residues. Per the germline V gene, CDR1 is SQVTM and CDR2 is ANQGSEA. This sample was also put to use in a study of human thymus T cells. That study reports: The sample donors, healthy Finnish infants, were having corrective surgery for congenital heart defects. From resections taken during corrective heart surgery, the thymus tissue was obtained. In unrelated individuals, thymic repertoires overlapped highly, according to related research.

Sequencing was performed on thymocytes. The source of this sequence is a boy less than two years old with a congenital heart defect. V gene TRBV29-1 combines with J gene TRBJ1-2, with 7 positions matching TRBD1. CDR3 loop: CSVDRQGRRNYGYTF. DNA of the CDR3: TGCAGCGTTGACAGACAGGGTCGGAGGAACTATGGCTACACCTTC.